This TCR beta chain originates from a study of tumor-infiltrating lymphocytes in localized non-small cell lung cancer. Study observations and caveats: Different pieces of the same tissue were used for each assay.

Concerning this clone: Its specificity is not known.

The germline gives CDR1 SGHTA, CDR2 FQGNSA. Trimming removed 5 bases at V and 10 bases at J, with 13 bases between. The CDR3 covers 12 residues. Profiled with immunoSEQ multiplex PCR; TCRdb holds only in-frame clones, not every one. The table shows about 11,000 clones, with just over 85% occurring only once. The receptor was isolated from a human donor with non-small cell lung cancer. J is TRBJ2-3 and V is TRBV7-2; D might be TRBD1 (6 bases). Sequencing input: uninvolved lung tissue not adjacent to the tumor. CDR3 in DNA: TGTGCCAGCAGCCCTACGACAGGTCCGCAGTATTTT. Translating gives CASSPTTGPQYF.